These 32 T cell receptor beta chains share one sample of origin, sequenced in a study of T-cell memory formation after mild COVID-19. TCRdb passed the 5' RACE reads through MiXCR, listing each CDR3 protein once. In the table there are 200,000 to 300,000 distinct CDR3 sequences, approximately 16% of which are singletons. Sequencing used PBMCs or a T cell subset sorted from them (not recorded which). The source is a man aged 18 to 30 who had mild COVID-19 (a few samples of this study predate the infection). Cell type and time point are not known.

The sample holds a few counts of this clonotype. The rearrangement uses TRBV28 and TRBJ1-2; 9 nucleotides agree with TRBD1. CDR3 length: 16 amino acids. The trim removed 7 bases at V and 7 bases at J, leaving 16 bases unmatched. Germline loops: CDR1 MDHEN, CDR2 SYDVKM. CDR3 amino acids: CASTIGGNRGRGGYTF. The CDR3, as DNA: TGTGCCAGCACCATAGGAGGAAACAGGGGGCGGGGTGGCTACACCTTC.

This clonotype was recorded a few times. The chain carries TRBV10-3 and TRBJ2-1; the match to TRBD2 covers 11 bases. Germline CDR1 reads ENHRY; CDR2 reads SYGVKD. V shed 11 bases, J shed 8 bases, and the junction held 5 bases outside the gene matches. This CDR3 is 12 amino acids long. CDR3 protein: CAVSGGADEQFF. The CDR3 nucleotides read TGTGCCGTTAGCGGGGGGGCCGATGAGCAGTTCTTC.

This chain joins TRBV7-6 and TRBJ2-2, with D perhaps matching TRBD2 (6 bases). CDR1 is SGHVS, CDR2 FNYEAQ, per germline. V lost 5 bases to trimming and J lost 2 bases, with 15 bases between them. The CDR3 extends over 16 amino acids. CDR3 residues: CASSRHPSENTGELFF. As DNA, the CDR3 is TGTGCCAGCAGCAGACACCCTAGCGAAAACACCGGGGAGCTGTTTTTT.

The sample holds a few counts of this clonotype. The rearrangement joins TRBV7-9 to TRBJ2-5; D unresolved. V lost 6 bases and J lost 0, with 17 bases in between. The CDR3 covers 16 residues. The germline V gene encodes CDR1 SEHNR and CDR2 FQNEAQ (reference sequence). The CDR3 region is CASSHRADRNQETQYF. As DNA, the CDR3 is TGTGCCAGCAGTCACCGGGCCGATCGGAACCAAGAGACCCAGTACTTC.

This clonotype was observed a handful of times. The rearrangement uses TRBV4-3 and TRBJ1-2; a weak D match, TRBD1 (5 bases). Trimming took 3 bases from V and 6 from J, leaving 11 bases between them. The CDR3 covers 13 residues. Germline lookup yields CDR1 LGHNA and CDR2 YSLEER. The CDR3 protein is CASSQSGHHGYTF. The CDR3 DNA reads as TGCGCCAGCAGCCAGTCCGGACACCATGGCTACACCTTC.

This clonotype was detected only a few times. This chain links TRBV7-3 with TRBJ2-2; D might be TRBD2 (7 bases). Germline loops: CDR1 SGHTA, CDR2 FQGTGA. The V end was cut by 3 bases, the J end by 0 bases, with 11 bases between. CDR3 size: 16 residues. The CDR3 is CASSFGGHSNTGELFF. CDR3 nucleotide sequence: TGTGCCAGCAGCTTCGGGGGGCACTCGAACACCGGGGAGCTGTTTTTT.

This clonotype has more than one count but fewer than ten. In nucleotides, the CDR3 is TGTGCCAGCAGTCTCGAGCTAACAGACTCCTACGAGCAGTACTTC. Translation gives CASSLELTDSYEQYF. V gene TRBV5-5 combines with J gene TRBJ2-7, with D hard to call. Trimming took off 5 bases at V and 0 bases at J, with 15 bases between the two ends. The CDR3 covers 15 residues. Germline V gene data show CDR1 as SGHKS and CDR2 as YYEKEE (reference sequence).

This clonotype occurred a few times. The V and J genes are TRBV3-1 and TRBJ2-3, with D perhaps given as TRBD1 or TRBD2 (5 bases each). This CDR3 is built from 17 residues. V lost 0 bases, J lost 0 bases, and 13 bases lay in between. Per germline, CDR1 LGHDT and CDR2 YNNKEL (reference sequence). The CDR3 is CASSQDHGAPSTDTQYF. CDR3 in DNA: TGTGCCAGCAGCCAAGATCACGGGGCACCTAGCACAGATACGCAGTATTTT.

The sample holds a few counts of this clonotype. This sequence joins TRBV28 and TRBJ2-5; possibly TRBD2 for D (6 bases). The V gene lost 5 bases and the J gene lost 5 bases, with 12 bases spanning the gap. Germline CDR1 is MDHEN and CDR2 is SYDVKM. The CDR3 is 13 amino acids. CDR3 amino acids: CASSPRGWETQYF. In DNA, the CDR3 is TGTGCCAGCAGTCCTCGGGGGTGGGAGACCCAGTACTTC.

This clonotype was observed many times. The J gene is TRBJ2-1, the V gene TRBV5-1; TRBD1 aligns across 10 bases. J lost 7 bases, V lost 4 bases, and 8 bases had no gene match. The CDR3 has 15 residues. Germline lookup yields CDR1 SGHRS and CDR2 YFSETQ. The CDR3 sequence: CASSIRDRGRNEQFF. The CDR3, as DNA: TGCGCCAGCAGCATCCGGGACAGGGGTAGGAATGAGCAGTTCTTC.

A few counts support this clonotype. V is TRBV15 and J is TRBJ2-3; no reliable D call. CDR3 length equals 14 residues. Germline CDR1 and CDR2: LNHNV and YYDKDF (reference sequence). Trimming left V 2 bases short and J 0 bases short, with 6 bases between. The CDR3 spells CATSRLDSTDTQYF. CDR3 sequence (DNA): TGTGCCACCAGCAGACTAGATAGCACAGATACGCAGTATTTT. Complete variable domain (other parts from reference TRBV15 and TRBJ2-3): DAMVIQNPRYQVTQFGKPVTLSCSQTLNHNVMYWYQQKSSQAPKLLFHYYDKDFNNEADTPDNFQSRRPNTSFCFLDIRSPGLGDTAMYLCATSRLDSTDTQYFGPGTRLTVL.

The chain links TRBV15 to TRBJ2-1, with 9 bases matching TRBD2. Germline CDR1 and CDR2: LNHNV and YYDKDF (reference sequence). The CDR3 runs to 16 residues. After removal of 0 bases from V and 6 bases from J, the junction contained 6 bases not matched to a gene. The CDR3 spells CATSRDLRGGRNEQFF. DNA of the CDR3: TGTGCCACCAGCAGAGATCTGCGGGGGGGCCGCAATGAGCAGTTCTTC.

This clonotype was detected only a few times. The chain is built from TRBV6-5 and TRBJ1-2, with D unclear. V was shortened by 5 bases and J by 0 bases, with 13 bases between the two germline ends. Germline V gene sequence: CDR1 MNHEY, CDR2 SVGAGI. CDR3 length equals 15 residues. Here the CDR3 reads CASSEWSQTNYGYTF. CDR3 DNA: TGTGCCAGCAGTGAGTGGTCCCAGACTAACTATGGCTACACCTTC.

This clonotype turned up a few times. The rearrangement uses TRBV21-1 and TRBJ2-5; TRBD1, as called in the table, went unchecked against the DNA. TRBV21-1 is termed a pseudogene. This CDR3 region has 15 residues. The CDR3 region has the DNA TGTGCCAGCAGCCCTGGGACAGGGGCTCAAGAGACCCAGTACTTC. Protein product: CASSPGTGAQETQYF.

This rearrangement joins TRBV29-1 to TRBJ2-6; D is unresolved. CDR1 SQVTM and CDR2 ANQGSEA come from the germline V gene. The CDR3 is 15 amino acids. V lost 7 bases and J lost 0, with 13 bases in between. The CDR3 DNA is TGCAGCGCCTTGGGCCTGGGCTCTGGGGCCAACGTCCTGACTTTC. This translates into CSALGLGSGANVLTF.

This chain joins TRBV5-1 and TRBJ1-5, with 7 bases that match TRBD1. This CDR3 is 15 amino acids long. Germline V lookup: CDR1 SGHRS, CDR2 YFSETQ. Trimming took 3 bases from V and 7 from J; bases not matched to a gene: 10. CDR3 in amino acids: CASSSDPTGSQPQHF. The CDR3, as DNA: TGCGCCAGCAGCTCGGATCCGACAGGGTCCCAGCCCCAGCATTTT.

The chain recombines TRBV5-1 with TRBJ2-1; weak D call: TRBD1 (6 bases). Germline V gene data show CDR1 as SGHRS and CDR2 as YFSETQ. V lost 4 bases to trimming and J lost 0 bases, with 17 bases between them. This CDR3 is built from 17 residues. The CDR3 protein is CASSNSQGSSSYNEQFF. DNA for the CDR3: TGCGCCAGCAGCAACTCACAGGGCAGTAGCTCCTACAATGAGCAGTTCTTC.

The rearrangement joins TRBV20-1 to TRBJ2-3, with 11 nucleotides matching TRBD2. CDR1 and CDR2 (germline): DFQATT, SNEGSKA (reference sequence). The V and J ends lost 2 bases and 5 bases, in that order; junction bases with no gene match: 9. This CDR3 has 16 amino acids. The CDR3 region is CSARSSASGGKDTQYF. The CDR3 region has the DNA TGCAGTGCTAGATCATCGGCTAGCGGGGGGAAAGATACGCAGTATTTT.

This chain uses TRBV7-2 with TRBJ2-5; a weak D match, TRBD1 (5 bases). Looked up from germline, CDR1 is SGHTA and CDR2 is FQGNSA. Trimming took off 1 base at V and 5 bases at J, with 11 bases between the two ends. There are 14 residues in the CDR3. The CDR3 loop reads CASSLEQGWETQYF. The CDR3 DNA reads as TGTGCCAGCAGCTTAGAGCAGGGCTGGGAGACCCAGTACTTC.

The chain couples TRBV4-3 to TRBJ2-4, with 11 positions matching TRBD2. The V gene's germline CDR1 is LGHNA and CDR2 YSLEER. The V gene end was trimmed by 0 bases and the J gene end by 1 base; junction bases not matched to a gene: 5. The CDR3 is 18 residues long. The CDR3 nucleotides read TGCGCCAGCAGCCAAGATCGGACTAGCGGGTGGGCCAAAAACATTCAGTACTTC. Amino acids: CASSQDRTSGWAKNIQYF.

Points on this clonotype: Relative to the germline gene, one junction end is altered; a read error may explain this. The J gene is TRBJ1-5, the V gene TRBV19; possible D gene TRBD1, 6 bases. Germline V gene sequence: CDR1 LNHDA, CDR2 SQIVND (reference sequence). This CDR3 has 14 residues. The CDR3 protein is CASSPGGRNQPQNF. CDR3 nucleotide sequence: TGTGCCAGTAGTCCGGGGGGCCGGAATCAGCCCCAGAATTTT. Full variable domain (remainder filled in from reference TRBV19 and TRBJ1-5): DGGITQSPKYLFRKEGQNVTLSCEQNLNHDAMYWYRQDPGQGLRLIYYSQIVNDFQKGDIAEGYSVSREKKESFPLTVTSAQKNPTAFYLCASSPGGRNQPQNFGDGTRLSIL.

This sequence joins TRBV7-6 and TRBJ2-7; either TRBD1 or TRBD2 may fit D (5 bases each). CDR3 length: 15 residues. Germline V gives CDR1 SGHVS, CDR2 FNYEAQ. Between the trimmed V and J ends, which lost 0 bases and 2 bases, there was a span of 11 bases. The CDR3 sequence is CASSLARDGPYEQYF. In nucleotides, the CDR3 is TGTGCCAGCAGCTTAGCGAGGGACGGACCCTACGAGCAGTACTTC.

J is TRBJ1-3 and V is TRBV4-3, with D possibly matching TRBD1 (5 bases). The germline V gene has CDR1 LGHNA and CDR2 YSLEER. The CDR3 runs 16 residues. The V and J ends lost 0 bases and 3 bases respectively, with 12 bases between them. The CDR3 loop reads CASSQEWGLLGNTIYF. CDR3 nucleotide sequence: TGCGCCAGCAGCCAAGAATGGGGACTGCTTGGAAACACCATATATTTT.

V is TRBV3-1 and J is TRBJ2-2, with D tentatively TRBD1 (5 bases). Trimming pared 6 bases from V and 5 bases from J, leaving 13 bases between. CDR3 length: 14 residues. CDR1 is LGHDT, CDR2 YNNKEL, per germline (reference sequence). CDR3 loop: CASRERGSTGELFF. CDR3 in DNA: TGTGCCAGCAGAGAAAGGGGATCTACCGGGGAGCTGTTTTTT.

The rearrangement joins TRBV5-1 to TRBJ1-3, with D maybe TRBD1 (6 bases). Trimming took 2 bases from V and 4 from J, leaving 25 bases between them. The CDR3 contains 19 residues. Germline V gives CDR1 SGHRS, CDR2 YFSETQ. The DNA of the CDR3 is TGCGCCAGCAGCTTAAGAACCCTCCCCAGGGGACCATCCGGAAACACCATATATTTT. Amino acid sequence: CASSLRTLPRGPSGNTIYF.

The rearrangement links TRBV30 to TRBJ1-6; 8 nucleotides match TRBD1. V shed 3 bases, J shed 9 bases, and the junction held 7 bases outside the gene matches. The CDR3 length is 14 residues. CDR1 and CDR2 from the germline V gene are GTSNPN and SVGIG (reference sequence). This CDR3 reads CAWREQGGGSPLHF. For the CDR3, the DNA is TGTGCCTGGAGAGAACAGGGGGGGGGTTCACCCCTCCACTTT.

This clonotype has only a few counts. The J gene is TRBJ2-4, the V gene TRBV24-1; no definite D call. V was clipped by 2 bases and J by 6 bases, with 13 bases between them. The germline V gene encodes CDR1 KGHDR and CDR2 SFDVKD. The CDR3 has 15 amino acids. CDR3 loop: CATSDSITSGNIQYF. The CDR3 nucleotides are TGTGCCACCAGTGATTCCATCACCTCGGGAAACATTCAGTACTTC.

This clonotype was counted only a few times. V and J are TRBV11-2 and TRBJ2-1, with a tentative D call TRBD2 (5 bases). This CDR3 is 13 amino acids long. V dropped 5 bases and J dropped 5 bases, with 10 bases sitting between them. Germline CDR1 and CDR2: SGHAT and FQNNGV. The CDR3 loop reads CASSPTRDNEQFF. The CDR3 nucleotides read TGTGCCAGCAGCCCCACTAGAGACAATGAGCAGTTCTTC.

The chain links TRBV12-3 or TRBV12-4 to TRBJ2-3; 8 positions agree with TRBD1. This CDR3 has 15 amino acids. Trimming took 2 bases from V and 3 from J; bases not matched to a gene: 4. This chain's CDR3 is CASSLQGALTDTQYF. DNA for the CDR3: TGTGCCAGCAGTTTACAGGGGGCATTAACAGATACGCAGTATTTT.

This clonotype showed up just a few times. J is TRBJ2-6 and V is TRBV5-4, with D tentatively TRBD1 or TRBD2 (6 bases each). This CDR3 comprises 17 residues. Deletions cut 1 base from V and 1 base from J, with 12 bases between. The germline V gene encodes CDR1 SGHNT and CDR2 YYREEE (reference sequence). CDR3 residues: CASSLSGASSGANVLTF. The CDR3, as DNA: TGTGCCAGCAGCTTGTCGGGGGCTTCATCTGGGGCCAACGTCCTGACTTTC. Looking up the rest from reference TRBV5-4 and TRBJ2-6 gives the full variable domain: ETGVTQSPTHLIKTRGQQVTLRCSSQSGHNTVSWYQQALGQGPQFIFQYYREEENGRGNFPPRFSGLQFPNYSSELNVNALELDDSALYLCASSLSGASSGANVLTFGAGSRLTVL.

V gene TRBV20-1 combines with J gene TRBJ1-5, with TRBD1 as a possible D gene (6 bases). This CDR3 has 15 residues. Trimming took 5 bases from V and 4 from J, leaving 18 bases between them. Germline CDR1 is DFQATT and CDR2 is SNEGSKA (reference sequence). DNA of the CDR3: TGCAGTGCTCTCTCAGGGGCACCCTGGAATCAGCCCCAGCATTTT. Residues: CSALSGAPWNQPQHF.

The V call is TRBV12-3 or TRBV12-4, the J call TRBJ1-6; D ambiguous. The CDR3 is made up of 14 amino acids. Trimming pared 6 bases from V and 7 bases from J, leaving 13 bases between. This CDR3 reads CASRQWGGNSPLHF. CDR3 nucleotide sequence: TGTGCCAGCAGGCAGTGGGGAGGGAATTCACCCCTCCACTTT.